This entry lists 2 T cell receptor beta chains sequenced from one sample in a study of T cell responses to AZD1222 COVID-19 vaccine. Here immunoSEQ multiplex PCR was the method, and the copy in TCRdb shows in-frame clones only, minus some. The sample holds 150,000 or so clones, about nine tenths seen once. Sequenced here: peripheral blood, sampled 28 days after the second AZD1222 dose. The receptors derive from an adult who received the AZD1222 COVID-19 vaccine.

J is TRBJ2-5 and V is TRBV11-1; tentative D call: TRBD1 (6 bases). With 1 base removed from V and 3 bases from J, the gap between germline ends came to 15 bases. The CDR3 runs to 16 residues. Germline V gives CDR1 SGHAT, CDR2 FQDESV (reference sequence). The CDR3 nucleotides are TGTGCCAGCAGCTTAGTAGTTTCGGCAGGGGAAGAGACCCAGTACTTC. This translates into CASSLVVSAGEETQYF.

The chain carries TRBV11-2 and TRBJ2-7; D perhaps matches TRBD2 (5 bases). The germline V and J ends were trimmed by 5 bases and 3 bases, with 11 bases remaining between them. Germline-derived CDR1 and CDR2 are SGHAT and FQNNGV. The CDR3 extends over 13 amino acids. The DNA of the CDR3 is TGTGCCAGCAGCCCTGGACTGGACTACGAGCAGTACTTC. Translation gives CASSPGLDYEQYF.